This passage covers 17 T cell receptor beta chains from one sample sequenced in a study of radiotherapy plus CTLA-4 blockade in lung cancer. The method was immunoSEQ multiplex PCR; TCRdb's version includes in-frame clones alone and lacks a portion of them. This table has about 110,000 clones, roughly 84% appearing once. This material consisted of peripheral blood, taken from a patient treated with radiotherapy plus ipilimumab. These receptors were obtained from a human donor with non-small cell lung cancer that progressed on radiotherapy plus ipilimumab. Some clones in this sample may be carry-over from other donors' samples.

The V and J genes are TRBV11-2 and TRBJ2-7; D may be TRBD2 (6 bases). CDR1 is SGHAT, CDR2 FQNNGV, per germline. Trimming shortened V by 1 base and J by 0 bases, and 7 bases separated the two germline ends. The length of the CDR3 is 14 residues. CDR3 loop: CASSLGGTSYEQYF. The CDR3 DNA sequence: TGTGCCAGCAGCTTAGGCGGGACCTCCTACGAGCAGTACTTC. The variable domain in full, completed from reference TRBV11-2 and TRBJ2-7, reads EAGVAQSPRYKIIEKRQSVAFWCNPISGHATLYWYQQILGQGPKLLIQFQNNGVVDDSQLPKDRFSAERLKGVDSTLKIQPAKLEDSAVYLCASSLGGTSYEQYFGPGTRLTVT.

This clone has only one observation. The chain carries TRBV6-1 and TRBJ1-4; D is uncertain. CDR1 and CDR2 (germline): MNHNS, SASEGT. The CDR3 covers 15 residues. V lost 0 bases, J lost 7 bases, and 12 bases lay in between. The CDR3 loop reads CASSEAMGIGEKLFF. For the CDR3, the DNA is TGTGCCAGCAGTGAAGCGATGGGGATTGGTGAAAAACTGTTTTTT.

This chain uses TRBV7-2 with TRBJ2-5, with D perhaps TRBD1 or TRBD2 (5 bases each). V shed 1 base and J shed 1 base, with 7 bases lying between them. There are 14 residues in the CDR3. Germline V gives CDR1 SGHTA, CDR2 FQGNSA. For the CDR3, the DNA is TGTGCCAGCAGCTTAGGTGGGGGCCAAGAGACCCAGTACTTC. This translates into CASSLGGGQETQYF.

CDR3 in amino acids: CASSWGLNNSPLHF. For the CDR3, the DNA is TGTGCCAGCAGCTGGGGACTTAATAATTCACCCCTCCACTTT. This chain connects TRBV5-6 to TRBJ1-6; maybe TRBD1 (5 bases). V was pared by 3 bases and J by 5 bases, with 9 bases between. The CDR3 extends over 14 amino acids. Germline CDR1 reads SGHDT; CDR2 reads YYEEEE.

Comment on this clone: One end of the junction varies from germline; a read error may be responsible. This chain uses TRBV11-2 with TRBJ1-1, with 9 nucleotides matching TRBD1. The length of the CDR3 is 14 residues. CDR1 SGHAT and CDR2 FQNNGV come from the germline V gene. This chain's CDR3 is CASSLGTGHEEGFF. The CDR3 DNA is TGTGCCAGCAGCCTGGGGACAGGGCATGAAGAAGGTTTCTTT.

The chain has TRBV10-2 and TRBJ1-3; D gene uncertain. The germline gives CDR1 WSHSY, CDR2 SAAADI. CDR3 length: 15 amino acids. The V gene lost 6 bases and the J gene lost 0 bases, with 12 bases spanning the gap. The CDR3 sequence: CASSPSALSGNTIYF. The CDR3 DNA reads as TGCGCCAGCAGCCCTTCCGCACTCTCTGGAAACACCATATATTTT.

J is TRBJ1-2 and V is TRBV5-4; 7 bases map to TRBD1. Germline V gene data show CDR1 as SGHNT and CDR2 as YYREEE (reference sequence). The CDR3 covers 14 residues. Trimming cost V 4 bases and J 7 bases; bases outside gene matches: 10. The CDR3 loop reads CASSRGTENSGYTF. DNA of the CDR3: TGTGCCAGCAGCCGCGGGACAGAAAATAGTGGCTACACCTTC.

The chain employs TRBV19 and TRBJ1-2; no definite D call. Germline loops: CDR1 LNHDA, CDR2 SQIVND (reference sequence). V shed 1 base and J shed 2 bases, with 11 bases lying between them. The CDR3 totals 15 residues. In nucleotides, the CDR3 is TGTGCCAGTAGTATAGTTTGGAAATTGAACTATGGCTACACCTTC. This encodes CASSIVWKLNYGYTF.

CDR3 residues: CASSVSVAGPQETQYF. The DNA of the CDR3 is TGTGCCAGCAGCGTGTCGGTAGCGGGGCCCCAAGAGACCCAGTACTTC. J is TRBJ2-5 and V is TRBV9; 8 bases are shared with TRBD2. CDR1 is SGDLS and CDR2 is YYNGEE in the germline V gene. The CDR3 totals 16 residues. Trimming at V came to 2 bases and at J to 1 base, leaving 7 bases not matched to a gene.

V is TRBV6-1 and J is TRBJ1-2; D unresolved. Per the germline V gene, CDR1 is MNHNS and CDR2 is SASEGT. The CDR3 sequence is 13 residues long. The ends were cut back, 0 bases at V and 4 bases at J, with 6 bases in the middle. CDR3 in amino acids: CASSEAGFYGYTF. In nucleotides, the CDR3 is TGTGCCAGCAGTGAAGCCGGCTTCTATGGCTACACCTTC.

This clone was observed a few times. J is TRBJ2-1 and V is TRBV5-1; tentative D call: TRBD2 (6 bases). The CDR3 covers 15 residues. V lost 2 bases, J lost 0 bases, and 9 bases lay in between. Looked up from germline, CDR1 is SGHRS and CDR2 is YFSETQ. CDR3 sequence reads: CASSFYGSSYNEQFF. DNA of the CDR3: TGCGCCAGCAGCTTTTACGGGAGCTCCTACAATGAGCAGTTCTTC.

J is TRBJ1-2 and V is TRBV9, with no clear D. The length of the CDR3 is 15 residues. V was clipped by 0 bases and J by 5 bases, with 14 bases between them. CDR1 is SGDLS, CDR2 YYNGEE, per germline. The chain's CDR3 is CASSVEPGSEYGYTF. In DNA form, the CDR3 reads TGTGCCAGCAGCGTAGAACCGGGTTCAGAGTATGGCTACACCTTC.

This clone was seen a handful of times. This chain joins TRBV6-4 and TRBJ2-1; TRBD2 agrees at 7 bases. V lost 4 bases and J lost 3; bases outside the gene matches: 0. The CDR3 spans 13 residues. In germline, CDR1 is MRHNA, CDR2 SNTAGT. DNA of the CDR3: TGTGCCAGCAGTGCTAGCGGCTACAATGAGCAGTTCTTC. It encodes CASSASGYNEQFF.

Concerning this clone itself: Other nucleotide sequences in the sample specify the same CDR3. The chain has TRBV27 and TRBJ1-1; D is uncertain. Germline lookup yields CDR1 MNHEY and CDR2 SMNVEV (reference sequence). The CDR3 is 13 residues long. V was trimmed by 3 bases and J by 0 bases, leaving 5 bases between them. The CDR3 DNA follows: TGTGCCAGCAGTTTCCTCATGAACACTGAAGCTTTCTTT. As protein: CASSFLMNTEAFF.

The genes are TRBV10-3 and TRBJ1-3, with D unclear. V lost 11 bases and J lost 3, with 11 bases in between. Germline CDR1 and CDR2: ENHRY and SYGVKD. This CDR3 has 12 amino acids. This CDR3 reads CAGRDGGNTIYF. CDR3 nucleotides: TGTGCCGGCCGGGATGGTGGAAACACCATATATTTT.

This rearrangement joins TRBV7-8 to TRBJ1-6; TRBD1 is a possible D gene (6 bases). V lost 2 bases and J 10 bases, leaving 12 bases between the germline ends. Germline lookup yields CDR1 SGHVS and CDR2 FQNEAQ. The CDR3 has 14 residues. In DNA form, the CDR3 reads TGTGCCAGCAGCTTATCACAGGGAGACTCACCCCTCCACTTT. This codes for CASSLSQGDSPLHF. The variable domain in full, completed from reference TRBV7-8 and TRBJ1-6, reads GAGVSQSPRYKVAKRGQDVALRCDPISGHVSLFWYQQALGQGPEFLTYFQNEAQLDKSGLPSDRFFAERPEGSVSTLKIQRTQQEDSAVYLCASSLSQGDSPLHFGNGTRLTVT.

The rearrangement joins TRBV5-3 to TRBJ1-1; D is possibly TRBD1 (6 bases). TRBV5-3 is marked as an open reading frame, function uncertain. The germline V and J ends were trimmed by 0 bases and 13 bases, with 16 bases remaining between them. The CDR3 totals 13 residues. DNA of the CDR3: TGTGCCAGAAGCTTGGTCGCAGGCAGAGGGGGTTTCTTT. This gives the protein CARSLVAGRGGFF.